This T cell receptor beta chain was captured by sequencing in a study of response to subunit inactivated influenza vaccine. Study-level points and caveats: Each seasonal influenza vaccination recruits few new T cells, the authors suggested.

The CDR3 runs 16 residues. Germline values: CDR1 KGHDR, CDR2 SFDVKD. As concerns this clonotype: Its antigen is currently unknown. A junction end diverges from the germline sequence, so it may reflect a read error.

TCRdb recomputed calls from the RT-PCR reads with MiXCR, one row per CDR3 protein. The data hold more than 200,000 distinct CDR3 sequences, with 10% to 15% observed a single time. V usage is TRBV24-1 and J usage is TRBJ2-5; 10 bases are shared with TRBD1. The receptor was isolated from a middle-aged man who received an inactivated influenza vaccine. The source material was non-naive T cells sorted from PBMCs, sampled 14 to 15 days before vaccination. CDR3 in amino acids: CSTSDPTGGAFGTQYF. The CDR3 DNA reads as TGTTCCACCAGTGATCCGACAGGGGGCGCGTTTGGGACCCAGTACTTC.